This TCR beta chain was documented in a study of identical twins. General observations from the study: Cord blood beta clonotypes present at high abundance carried fewer insertions; no such pattern appeared in memory repertoires.

TCRdb re-analysed the 5' RACE reads in MiXCR, keeping a single row per CDR3 protein. The sample records some 560,000 distinct CDR3 sequences, just under 10% being singletons. This clonotype was seen a few times. Its antigen is as yet unknown. These data also featured in a second study, about yellow fever vaccine responses in identical twins.

The TCR was taken from a woman aged 18-29 years in good health. Specimen: PBMCs.

CDR3 nucleotide sequence: TGTGCCAGCTCACCACTAAAGTCCCGCCGGGAAGATACGCAGTATTTT. Protein product: CASSPLKSRREDTQYF. The chain carries TRBV18 and TRBJ2-3, with a tentative D call TRBD2 (5 bases). With 1 base removed from V and 5 bases from J, the gap between germline ends came to 16 bases. The germline gives CDR1 KGHSH, CDR2 LQKENI. CDR3 size: 16 residues.